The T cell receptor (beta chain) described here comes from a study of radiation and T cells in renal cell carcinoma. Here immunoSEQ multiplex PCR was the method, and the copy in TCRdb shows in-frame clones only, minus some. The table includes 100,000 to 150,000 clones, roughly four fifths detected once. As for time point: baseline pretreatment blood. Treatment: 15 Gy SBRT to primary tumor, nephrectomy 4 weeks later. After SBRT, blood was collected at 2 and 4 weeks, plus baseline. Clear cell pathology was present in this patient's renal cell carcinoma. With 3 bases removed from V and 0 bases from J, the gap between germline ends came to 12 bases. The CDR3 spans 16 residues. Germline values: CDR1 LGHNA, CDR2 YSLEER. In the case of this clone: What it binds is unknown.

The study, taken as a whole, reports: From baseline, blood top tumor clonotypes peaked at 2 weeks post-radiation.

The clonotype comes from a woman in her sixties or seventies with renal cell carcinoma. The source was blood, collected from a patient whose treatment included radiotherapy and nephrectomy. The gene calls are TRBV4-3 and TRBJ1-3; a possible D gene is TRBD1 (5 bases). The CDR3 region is CASSQEYRSSGNTIYF. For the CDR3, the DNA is TGCGCCAGCAGCCAGGAATACAGGAGCTCTGGAAACACCATATATTTT.